This T cell receptor (beta chain) was identified during a study of blood T cell repertoires in COVID-19. V lost 4 bases and J lost 6; bases outside the gene matches: 6. The CDR3 runs to 14 residues. Germline CDR1 reads SGHRS; CDR2 reads YFSETQ. The protocol was immunoSEQ multiplex PCR, while the TCRdb copy is restricted to in-frame clones and leaves out a portion. The data show about 250,000 clones, 87% seen once. The specimen sequenced was PBMCs or T cells enriched from blood (not recorded which). The origin of this receptor is a woman in her 30s with acute COVID-19. This rearrangement joins TRBV5-1 to TRBJ2-2, with 7 positions matching TRBD2. CDR3 region: CASSPEGLAGELFF. CDR3 DNA sequence: TGCGCCAGCAGCCCGGAAGGACTAGCCGGGGAGCTGTTTTTT.